This paragraph reports one TCR beta chain. Generated by immunoSEQ multiplex PCR, the TCRdb table keeps only in-frame clones and is missing some. In the table there are more than 85,000 clones, over 85% of which are singletons. These data belong to a study of T cell changes during pregnancy in multiple sclerosis. This CDR3 region has 16 residues. V shed 5 bases and J shed 0 bases, with 11 bases lying between them. Germline values: CDR1 LNHDA, CDR2 SQIVND (reference sequence). The chain recombines TRBV19 with TRBJ2-6; TRBD2 might be the D (5 bases). This receptor was taken from a female donor in good health, enrolled as a control in a pregnancy study. This specimen consisted of peripheral blood, obtained in the third trimester of pregnancy. The CDR3 DNA sequence: TGTGCCAGTAGTGGAGGACGGTCCTCTGGGGCCAACGTCCTGACTTTC. Its protein is CASSGGRSSGANVLTF. The variable domain in full, completed from reference TRBV19 and TRBJ2-6, reads DGGITQSPKYLFRKEGQNVTLSCEQNLNHDAMYWYRQDPGQGLRLIYYSQIVNDFQKGDIAEGYSVSREKKESFPLTVTSAQKNPTAFYLCASSGGRSSGANVLTFGAGSRLTVL.